This TCR beta chain was captured by sequencing in a study of blood T cell repertoires in COVID-19. A few counts support this clone. The CDR3 is 15 amino acids. Per the germline V gene, CDR1 is SGHRS and CDR2 is YFSETQ. The J segment lost 3 bases and the V segment lost 4 bases, leaving 4 bases of the junction unmatched. Authors' processing steps: The authors estimated nucleated cell counts from reference gene primer amplification. Assay used: immunoSEQ multiplex PCR; TCRdb lists only in-frame clones, some missing. V and J calls and clone size come straight from that table; D and trimming were deduced from the DNA. The profile shows some 120,000 clones, more than 75% of them singletons.

The rearrangement links TRBV5-1 to TRBJ2-3, with TRBD1 matching over 11 bases. The specimen sequenced was peripheral blood. This clonotype was obtained from a woman aged 45-59 years with acute or convalescent COVID-19. The CDR3 DNA sequence: TGCGCCAGCAGCACGGGACAGGGGGATACAGATACGCAGTATTTT. This gives the protein CASSTGQGDTDTQYF.